Listed here are 22 T cell receptor beta chains from one sample, sequenced in a study of type 1 and type 2 diabetes patients. The PCR template was genomic DNA. A primer set of 30 forward and 13 reverse primers amplified the CDR3. TCRdb fed the multiplex PCR reads into MiXCR, producing one record per CDR3 protein. The data contain 250,000 to 300,000 distinct CDR3 sequences, 45% to 60% of them singletons. The sequenced sample was peripheral blood mononuclear cells (PBMCs). These receptors came from a man aged 18 to 29 with type 2 diabetes.

This clonotype was found a few times. V gene TRBV7-2 combines with J gene TRBJ1-1; TRBD1 might be the D (5 bases). With 1 base removed from V and 1 base from J, the gap between germline ends came to 10 bases. Germline loops: CDR1 SGHTA, CDR2 FQGNSA. This CDR3 region has 15 residues. The CDR3 nucleotides read TGTGCCAGCAGCTTAGGGGGGGGAAGGAACACTGAAGCTTTCTTT. Translated, it gives CASSLGGGRNTEAFF. The full variable domain, rest sourced from reference TRBV7-2 and TRBJ1-1, is GAGVSQSPSNKVTEKGKDVELRCDPISGHTALYWYRQSLGQGLEFLIYFQGNSAPDKSGLPSDRFSAERTGGSVSTLTIQRTQQEDSAVYLCASSLGGGRNTEAFFGQGTRLTVV.

The chain joins TRBV5-1 to TRBJ2-7; 11 bases line up with TRBD2. The CDR3 runs to 15 residues. CDR1 and CDR2 from the germline V gene are SGHRS and YFSETQ. V shed 4 bases and J 3 bases; nucleotides not matched to a gene: 6. The DNA for the CDR3 is TGCGCCAGCAGCGGAGGGACTAGCGGAATCTACGAGCAGTACTTC. It yields the protein CASSGGTSGIYEQYF.

The chain has TRBV28 and TRBJ2-1, with 11 bases fitting TRBD2. The CDR3 contains 17 residues. CDR1 is MDHEN and CDR2 is SYDVKM in the germline V gene. V gave up 6 bases and J gave up 0 bases; unmatched junction bases: 7. The CDR3 nucleotides read TGTGCCAGCAGGCGATCGGGACTAGCGGACTCCTACAATGAGCAGTTCTTC. Its protein product is CASRRSGLADSYNEQFF.

The rearrangement links TRBV27 to TRBJ2-3, with D possibly matching TRBD2 (6 bases). V lost 6 bases and J lost 5, with 15 bases in between. CDR3 length equals 14 residues. Germline loops: CDR1 MNHEY, CDR2 SMNVEV (reference sequence). CDR3 amino acids: CASSPGLRIDTQYF. The CDR3 DNA reads as TGTGCCAGCAGCCCGGGACTGCGCATAGATACGCAGTATTTT.

This clonotype was counted at least ten times. The rearrangement links TRBV10-1 to TRBJ2-5; 7 nucleotides align to TRBD1. Losses at the gene ends were 6 bases for V and 2 bases for J; bases not matched to a gene: 6. The germline CDR1 and CDR2 sequences are WNHNN and SYGVQD (reference sequence). The CDR3 runs to 14 residues. The CDR3 DNA reads as TGCGCCAGCAGCCGACAGGGACAGCAAGAGACCCAGTACTTC. Encoded protein: CASSRQGQQETQYF.

The genes are TRBV7-8 and TRBJ2-7; a possible D gene is TRBD2 (6 bases). Germline CDR1 is SGHVS and CDR2 is FQNEAQ. V lost 5 bases to trimming and J lost 0 bases, with 11 bases between them. The CDR3 covers 14 residues. CDR3 amino acids: CASSPAGNSYEQYF. In DNA form, the CDR3 reads TGTGCCAGCAGCCCAGCGGGTAACTCCTACGAGCAGTACTTC.

The CDR3 is CASSPPTGIVYEQYF. The CDR3 DNA reads as TGTGCCAGCTCACCACCGACCGGTATTGTCTACGAGCAGTACTTC. The chain recombines TRBV18 with TRBJ2-7; D not certain. The CDR3 runs to 15 residues. The germline V and J ends were trimmed by 0 bases and 3 bases, with 12 bases remaining between them. Per the germline V gene, CDR1 is KGHSH and CDR2 is LQKENI.

The CDR3 nucleotides are TGTGCCAGCAGCCCAAGGAGGGCAGTCGAGCAGTACTTC. It translates to CASSPRRAVEQYF. The gene calls are TRBV7-8 and TRBJ2-7; perhaps TRBD2 as D (6 bases). The CDR3 sequence is 13 residues long. Trimming removed 5 bases at V and 6 bases at J, with 14 bases between. Germline V gene data show CDR1 as SGHVS and CDR2 as FQNEAQ.

This clonotype occurred many times. The V and J genes are TRBV2 and TRBJ1-2; tentatively, D is TRBD1 (6 bases). Germline V gene lookup returns CDR1 SNHLY and CDR2 FYNNEI. Trimming took off 6 bases at V and 0 bases at J, with 17 bases between the two ends. CDR3 length: 16 residues. CDR3 protein: CASRGRETGTNYGYTF. As DNA, the CDR3 is TGTGCCAGCAGAGGGAGGGAAACAGGGACTAACTATGGCTACACCTTC. Full variable domain (remainder filled in from reference TRBV2 and TRBJ1-2): EPEVTQTPSHQVTQMGQEVILRCVPISNHLYFYWYRQILGQKVEFLVSFYNNEISEKSEIFDDQFSVERPDGSNFTLKIRSTKLEDSAMYFCASRGRETGTNYGYTFGSGTRLTVV.

V gene TRBV5-1 combines with J gene TRBJ2-1; TRBD1 or TRBD2 may be the D gene (5 bases each). This CDR3 comprises 15 residues. Trimming shortened V by 0 bases and J by 1 base, and 8 bases separated the two germline ends. Germline CDR1 reads SGHRS; CDR2 reads YFSETQ. In DNA, the CDR3 is TGCGCCAGCAGCTTGGTCGGGGCGTCCTACAATGAGCAGTTCTTC. It translates to CASSLVGASYNEQFF.

The chain recombines TRBV6-2 or TRBV6-3 with TRBJ2-3; D possibly matches TRBD1 or TRBD2 (5 bases each). The CDR3 consists of 14 residues. Germline CDR1 MNHEY, CDR2 SVGEGT. V was clipped by 2 bases and J by 4 bases, with 10 bases between them. In DNA, the CDR3 is TGTGCCAGCAGTTACGTTGGGGGTGCAGATACGCAGTATTTT. Translation: CASSYVGGADTQYF.

This clonotype was counted at least ten times. The rearrangement joins TRBV20-1 to TRBJ2-7; 7 nucleotides agree with TRBD1. This CDR3 comprises 16 residues. Germline CDR1 DFQATT, CDR2 SNEGSKA (reference sequence). J gave up 0 bases and V 3 bases, and 11 bases lay outside the gene matches. The CDR3 loop reads CSASRVSRDSSYEQYF. CDR3 coding DNA: TGCAGTGCTAGCAGAGTAAGCCGGGACAGCTCCTACGAGCAGTACTTC.

This chain connects TRBV29-1 to TRBJ2-5, with D tentatively TRBD1 or TRBD2 (6 bases each). CDR3 length equals 13 residues. Germline V CDR1 and CDR2: SQVTM, ANQGSEA. V was clipped by 7 bases and J by 0 bases, with 12 bases between them. CDR3 coding DNA: TGCAGCGGTAGGGGGAGGTACCAAGAGACCCAGTACTTC. Protein sequence: CSGRGRYQETQYF. The variable domain in full, with the rest retrieved from reference TRBV29-1 and TRBJ2-5, is SAVISQKPSRDICQRGTSLTIQCQVDSQVTMMFWYRQQPGQSLTLIATANQGSEATYESGFVIDKFPISRPNLTFSTLTVSNMSPEDSSIYLCSGRGRYQETQYFGPGTRLLVL.

The chain employs TRBV14 and TRBJ2-2; D might be TRBD1 (6 bases). Looked up from germline, CDR1 is SGHDN and CDR2 is FVKESK. Trimming pared 3 bases from V and 4 bases from J, leaving 15 bases between. This CDR3 has 16 residues. The DNA for the CDR3 is TGTGCCAGCAGCCAGATGGGACACCCGAGCACCGGGGAGCTGTTTTTT. Amino acids: CASSQMGHPSTGELFF.

This clonotype was seen once. The chain employs TRBV6-1 and TRBJ2-1, with 10 bases lining up with TRBD2. CDR1 is MNHNS, CDR2 SASEGT, per germline. After removal of 6 bases from V and 12 bases from J, the junction contained 11 bases not matched to a gene. CDR3 size: 14 residues. This CDR3 reads CASSPSGGDQVQFF. The CDR3 DNA follows: TGTGCCAGCAGCCCTAGCGGGGGCGATCAGGTGCAGTTCTTC.

V gene TRBV27 combines with J gene TRBJ2-3, with 9 bases fitting TRBD2. The germline gives CDR1 MNHEY, CDR2 SMNVEV (reference sequence). The V gene end was trimmed by 5 bases and the J gene end by 1 base; junction bases not matched to a gene: 22. The length of the CDR3 is 21 residues. CDR3 in amino acids: CASSPTRLAVDSYTRTDTQYF. As DNA, the CDR3 is TGTGCCAGCAGTCCTACTAGACTAGCGGTTGATTCCTATACCCGCACAGATACGCAGTATTTT.

This clonotype has at least ten counts. The chain has TRBV29-1 and TRBJ2-7, with 7 bases aligning to TRBD1. CDR1 is SQVTM, CDR2 ANQGSEA, per germline. Trimming cost V 6 bases and J 6 bases; bases outside gene matches: 17. The CDR3 runs 15 residues. The CDR3 here is CSVLPTGEEGSEQYF. The DNA of the CDR3 is TGCAGCGTCCTCCCCACAGGGGAAGAAGGATCCGAGCAGTACTTC.

The rearrangement uses TRBV7-8 and TRBJ1-2, with TRBD1 as a possible D gene (6 bases). V was trimmed by 6 bases and J by 4 bases, leaving 12 bases between them. The CDR3 is made up of 13 amino acids. Germline V gene data show CDR1 as SGHVS and CDR2 as FQNEAQ. The CDR3 protein is CASSQQGRYGYTF. CDR3 in DNA: TGTGCCAGCAGTCAACAGGGCCGCTATGGCTACACCTTC.

This clonotype was seen many times. The chain carries TRBV30 and TRBJ1-2; D is ambiguous. This CDR3 has 13 amino acids. V dropped 2 bases and J dropped 5 bases, with 12 bases sitting between them. Germline V gene sequence: CDR1 GTSNPN, CDR2 SVGIG (reference sequence). The CDR3 sequence is CAWSSIGMYGYTF. The CDR3 nucleotides are TGTGCCTGGAGTTCAATAGGGATGTATGGCTACACCTTC.

This clonotype was picked up a small number of times. The chain joins TRBV19 to TRBJ2-5; 7 bases line up with TRBD1. V was pared by 1 base and J by 4 bases, with 9 bases of the junction left unmatched. CDR1 and CDR2 from the germline V gene are LNHDA and SQIVND (reference sequence). This CDR3 has 16 residues. The CDR3 coding sequence is TGTGCCAGTAGTATAGGATGGACAGGAACAGGAGAGACCCAGTACTTC. Its protein product is CASSIGWTGTGETQYF.

This clonotype was observed a few times. This sequence joins TRBV19 and TRBJ1-2, with 7 nucleotides matching TRBD1. V was clipped by 5 bases and J by 4 bases; unmatched bases: 10. CDR1 and CDR2 from the germline V gene are LNHDA and SQIVND (reference sequence). The CDR3 sequence is 15 residues long. CDR3 protein: CASSADRVGGYGYTF. The CDR3 DNA reads as TGTGCCAGTAGTGCCGACAGGGTCGGAGGCTATGGCTACACCTTC.

There are a few counts of this clonotype. The chain couples TRBV30 to TRBJ1-2, with a possible D match to TRBD1 (6 bases). The CDR3 totals 15 residues. Deletions cut 2 bases from V and 6 bases from J, with 19 bases between. Germline V gene lookup returns CDR1 GTSNPN and CDR2 SVGIG (reference sequence). The CDR3 sequence is CAWSIPGGGRNGYTF. The DNA for the CDR3 is TGTGCCTGGAGTATCCCCGGCGGGGGCAGGAATGGCTACACCTTC.